The 25 T cell receptor beta chains below were found in one sample sequenced in a study of blood T cell repertoires in COVID-19. Profiling relied on immunoSEQ multiplex PCR, and the TCRdb table lists in-frame clones only, not all of them. In the table there are some 110,000 clones, roughly 87% of which are singletons. Sequenced input: peripheral blood. The receptors here all came from a human donor in a cohort sampled during active COVID-19.

The V and J genes are TRBV19 and TRBJ1-3; no clear D. Germline CDR1 is LNHDA and CDR2 is SQIVND (reference sequence). V was trimmed by 2 bases and J by 1 base, leaving 9 bases between them. The CDR3 contains 15 residues. CDR3 DNA: TGTGCCAGTAGTATAAGTAAGGAGTCTGGAAACACCATATATTTT. This codes for CASSISKESGNTIYF.

The CDR3 sequence is CASRGNTEAFF. The CDR3 DNA reads TGTGCAAGTCGGGGGAACACTGAAGCTTTCTTT. The chain carries TRBV13 and TRBJ1-1; D is unresolved. CDR1 and CDR2 (germline): PRHDT, FYEKMQ (reference sequence). This CDR3 comprises 11 residues.

This clone was detected a few times. The genes are TRBV4-2 and TRBJ2-3, with a tentative D call TRBD1 (5 bases). The V gene's germline CDR1 is LGHNA and CDR2 YNFKEQ. V was cut by 1 base and J by 0 bases, with 14 bases left in between. The CDR3 covers 17 residues. CDR3 sequence (DNA): TGTGCCAGCAGCCAAGCGACCCAGGGTTCTAGCACAGATACGCAGTATTTT. Protein sequence: CASSQATQGSSTDTQYF.

V usage is TRBV27 and J usage is TRBJ1-6; D might be TRBD1 (5 bases). The CDR3 is 20 residues long. Trimming removed 2 bases at V and 7 bases at J, with 27 bases between. Germline CDR1 reads MNHEY; CDR2 reads SMNVEV (reference sequence). DNA for the CDR3: TGTGCCAGCAGTTTAAAGGACCCTAGGGGTTCGGTTCAAAGGAATTCACCCCTCCACTTT. This translates into CASSLKDPRGSVQRNSPLHF.

This clone was detected only a few times. V usage is TRBV3-1 (or the pseudogene TRBV3-2) and J usage is TRBJ2-6, with D maybe TRBD2 (6 bases). The CDR3 has 18 residues. Germline V lookup: CDR1 LGHDT, CDR2 YNNKEL (reference sequence). V lost 4 bases to trimming and J lost 0 bases, with 16 bases between them. In DNA, the CDR3 is TGTGCCAGCAGCCCGCAGGGACGGGGGATCTCTGGGGCCAACGTCCTGACTTTC. Protein sequence: CASSPQGRGISGANVLTF.

This chain uses TRBV5-1 with TRBJ2-5; 8 nucleotides line up with TRBD1. CDR1 and CDR2 (germline): SGHRS, YFSETQ. V lost 0 bases and J lost 1; bases outside the gene matches: 5. There are 16 residues in the CDR3. CDR3 coding DNA: TGCGCCAGCAGCTTGGCCGTGGGGACAGGCCAAGAGACCCAGTACTTC. Translation gives CASSLAVGTGQETQYF.

The count of this clone is one. The chain joins TRBV14 to TRBJ1-1; 7 positions match TRBD1. CDR3 length: 15 amino acids. CDR1 is SGHDN and CDR2 is FVKESK in the germline V gene. With V trimmed by 4 bases and J by 6 bases, 11 bases remained unmatched. CDR3 nucleotides: TGTGCCAGCAGCCCGCTAAACAGGGGTATCGCTGAAGCTTTCTTT. It specifies CASSPLNRGIAEAFF.

This clone was counted once. The chain recombines TRBV7-3 with TRBJ2-3, with 7 nucleotides matching TRBD1. CDR1 SGHTA and CDR2 FQGTGA come from the germline V gene. The V gene end was trimmed by 2 bases and the J gene end by 4 bases; junction bases not matched to a gene: 6. The CDR3 runs 15 residues. CDR3 DNA sequence: TGTGCCAGCAGCTTAGGGACAGCCGGAGCAGATACGCAGTATTTT. This translates into CASSLGTAGADTQYF.

The genes are TRBV6-5 and TRBJ1-4; a weak D match, TRBD1 (6 bases). The germline V gene has CDR1 MNHEY and CDR2 SVGAGI. Between the trimmed V and J ends, which lost 7 bases and 4 bases, there was a span of 13 bases. CDR3 size: 14 residues. This CDR3 is CASTRTVGNEKLFF. For the CDR3, the DNA is TGTGCCAGCACTAGGACAGTAGGTAATGAAAAACTGTTTTTT.

The chain carries TRBV2 and TRBJ1-5; D may be TRBD1 (5 bases). Germline assignment: CDR1 SNHLY and CDR2 FYNNEI. The CDR3 totals 14 residues. V was shortened by 3 bases and J by 1 base, with 7 bases between the two germline ends. The CDR3 coding sequence is TGTGCCAGCAGTGATGGGGGGAGCAATCAGCCCCAGCATTTT. Amino acids: CASSDGGSNQPQHF.

The chain combines TRBV6-5 with TRBJ1-2; 7 bases are a match to TRBD1. Germline values: CDR1 MNHEY, CDR2 SVGAGI. The CDR3 has 15 amino acids. The trim removed 6 bases at V and 6 bases at J, leaving 13 bases unmatched. CDR3 nucleotides: TGTGCCAGCAGAACGACAGGGACTGGACTTCATGGCTACACCTTC. Translating it yields CASRTTGTGLHGYTF.

The table lists this clone with a few counts. The rearrangement joins TRBV6-5 to TRBJ1-1, with TRBD1 matching over 9 bases. Germline CDR1 MNHEY, CDR2 SVGAGI. The ends lost 4 bases at V and 8 bases at J; junction bases unmatched: 11. CDR3 length: 15 amino acids. CDR3 sequence (DNA): TGTGCCAGCAGTTTAACACAGGGGGCTTGGATCGAAGCTTTCTTT. It is translated as CASSLTQGAWIEAFF.

The chain carries TRBV4-2 and TRBJ1-1; D is undetermined. The CDR3 extends over 15 amino acids. The germline gives CDR1 LGHNA, CDR2 YNFKEQ. Trimming left V 1 base short and J 1 base short, with 10 bases between. The CDR3 loop is CASSQVGVGNTEAFF. Written as DNA, the CDR3 is TGTGCCAGCAGCCAAGTGGGAGTGGGGAACACTGAAGCTTTCTTT.

The rearrangement uses TRBV18 and TRBJ2-7, with a possible D match to TRBD1 (5 bases). This CDR3 spans 14 amino acids. The germline CDR1 and CDR2 sequences are KGHSH and LQKENI. V lost 2 bases and J 3 bases, leaving 11 bases between the germline ends. CDR3 nucleotides: TGTGCCAGCTCACCAGGGCAGGGCCTCTACGAGCAGTACTTC. It yields the protein CASSPGQGLYEQYF.

V is TRBV11-2 and J is TRBJ1-2, with no clear D. Trimming cost V 4 bases and J 8 bases, with 8 bases left between them. This CDR3 is 11 amino acids long. Germline V gives CDR1 SGHAT, CDR2 FQNNGV. The CDR3 DNA sequence: TGTGCCAGCAGCTCCGGGGTCGGCTACACCTTC. Its translation is CASSSGVGYTF.

The chain has TRBV27 and TRBJ2-1; 8 bases line up with TRBD2. Germline loops: CDR1 MNHEY, CDR2 SMNVEV (reference sequence). CDR3 size: 19 residues. The junction had 20 bases not matched to a gene; V was cut back by 6 bases and J by 4 bases. The CDR3 sequence is CASSPPAGRAGGDYNEQFF. The CDR3 DNA reads as TGTGCCAGCAGCCCTCCGGCCGGGAGGGCCGGTGGGGATTACAATGAGCAGTTCTTC.

The chain recombines TRBV10-3 with TRBJ1-3, with a possible D match to TRBD1 (6 bases). V lost 6 bases and J lost 0, with 9 bases in between. CDR1 is ENHRY, CDR2 SYGVKD, per germline. This CDR3 has 14 amino acids. DNA for the CDR3: TGTGCCATCAGCAAACAGGGCTCTGGAAACACCATATATTTT. Protein sequence: CAISKQGSGNTIYF.

This rearrangement joins TRBV10-1 to TRBJ2-7, with TRBD1 identical over 9 bases. CDR1 is WNHNN and CDR2 is SYGVQD in the germline V gene (reference sequence). CDR3 length: 15 residues. Unmatched junction bases numbered 8, after V lost 3 bases and J lost 5 bases. The CDR3 sequence: CASSDGQGLRNEQYF. DNA of the CDR3: TGCGCCAGCAGTGACGGACAGGGGCTTAGGAACGAGCAGTACTTC.

The rearrangement uses TRBV19 and TRBJ1-5; D is uncertain. Trimming removed 0 bases at V and 1 base at J, with 10 bases between. CDR1 is LNHDA and CDR2 is SQIVND in the germline V gene (reference sequence). CDR3 length: 16 amino acids. The CDR3 DNA follows: TGTGCCAGTAGTATAGATCCCCGACAAAGCAATCAGCCCCAGCATTTT. Amino acids: CASSIDPRQSNQPQHF.

This rearrangement joins TRBV3-1 (or the pseudogene TRBV3-2) to TRBJ2-3; 9 bases agree with TRBD2. With V trimmed by 0 bases and J by 6 bases, 13 bases remained unmatched. CDR1 is LGHDT, CDR2 YNNKEL, per germline (reference sequence). The CDR3 is 18 residues long. The CDR3 region has the DNA TGTGCCAGCAGCCAAGATATAGGAAGCGGGAGGCTGCTGGATACGCAGTATTTT. Translating gives CASSQDIGSGRLLDTQYF.

In its sample, this clone was seen once. This rearrangement joins TRBV2 to TRBJ1-3; 8 nucleotides align to TRBD1. With V trimmed by 5 bases and J by 2 bases, 5 bases remained unmatched. Germline V lookup: CDR1 SNHLY, CDR2 FYNNEI. CDR3 length: 15 amino acids. The CDR3 DNA is TGTGCCAGCAGTACGGGACAGGCGGCTGGAAACACCATATATTTT. The encoded protein is CASSTGQAAGNTIYF.

The count of this clone is one. The genes are TRBV19 and TRBJ2-5, with a weak D call TRBD1 (6 bases). The CDR3 consists of 16 residues. Germline CDR1 is LNHDA and CDR2 is SQIVND (reference sequence). Deletions cut 0 bases from V and 9 bases from J, with 20 bases between. The CDR3 here is CASSIESRQGHPPQYF. The CDR3 DNA follows: TGTGCCAGTAGTATAGAATCGCGTCAGGGGCACCCCCCCCAGTACTTC. The whole variable domain, filled in from reference TRBV19 and TRBJ2-5, reads DGGITQSPKYLFRKEGQNVTLSCEQNLNHDAMYWYRQDPGQGLRLIYYSQIVNDFQKGDIAEGYSVSREKKESFPLTVTSAQKNPTAFYLCASSIESRQGHPPQYFGPGTRLLVL.

The rearrangement joins TRBV28 to TRBJ2-6; 10 bases agree with TRBD2. CDR3 length: 20 residues. Germline V gene lookup returns CDR1 MDHEN and CDR2 SYDVKM. Trimming removed 5 bases from V and 0 bases from J; junction bases left unmatched: 13. CDR3 loop: CASSPSLPGTSDSGANVLTF. Here the CDR3 DNA reads TGTGCCAGCAGTCCTAGCCTACCCGGGACTAGCGACTCTGGGGCCAACGTCCTGACTTTC.

The chain employs TRBV5-1 and TRBJ1-6; weak D call: TRBD1 (6 bases). CDR1 and CDR2 from the germline V gene are SGHRS and YFSETQ. V gave up 1 base and J gave up 8 bases, with 19 bases separating them. This CDR3 spans 17 amino acids. Here the CDR3 DNA reads TGCGCCAGCAGCTTGACAGGGAACTTGCTTGAGGATTCACCCCTCCACTTT. Its translation: CASSLTGNLLEDSPLHF.

The V and J genes are TRBV7-3 and TRBJ2-1; TRBD1 matches 7 bases. The CDR3 covers 13 residues. Trimming took 5 bases from V and 7 from J; bases not matched to a gene: 5. Germline V gives CDR1 SGHTA, CDR2 FQGTGA. CDR3 nucleotide sequence: TGTGCCAGCAGCCTCGACAGGGAAAATGAGCAGTTCTTC. Encoded protein: CASSLDRENEQFF. The full variable domain, in which reference TRBV7-3 and TRBJ2-1 provide the parts outside the CDR3, is GAGVSQTPSNKVTEKGKYVELRCDPISGHTALYWYRQSLGQGPEFLIYFQGTGAADDSGLPNDRFFAVRPEGSVSTLKIQRTERGDSAVYLCASSLDRENEQFFGPGTRLTVL.